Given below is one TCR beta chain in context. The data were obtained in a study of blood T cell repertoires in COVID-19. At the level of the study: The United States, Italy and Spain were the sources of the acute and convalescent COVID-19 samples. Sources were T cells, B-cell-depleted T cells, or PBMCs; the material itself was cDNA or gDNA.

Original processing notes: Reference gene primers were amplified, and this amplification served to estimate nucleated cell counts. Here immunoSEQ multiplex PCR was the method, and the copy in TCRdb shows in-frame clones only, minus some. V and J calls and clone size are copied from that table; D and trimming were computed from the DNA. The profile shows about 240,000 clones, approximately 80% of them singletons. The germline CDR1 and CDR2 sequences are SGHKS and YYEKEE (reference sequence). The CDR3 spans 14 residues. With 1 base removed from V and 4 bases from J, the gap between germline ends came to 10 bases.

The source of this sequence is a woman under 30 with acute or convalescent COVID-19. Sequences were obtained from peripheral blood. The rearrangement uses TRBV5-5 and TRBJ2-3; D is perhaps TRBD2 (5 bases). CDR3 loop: CASSLPLVADTQYF. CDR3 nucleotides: TGTGCCAGCAGCTTGCCACTAGTGGCAGATACGCAGTATTTT.